This T cell receptor (beta chain) appears in the sequencing data of a study of OX40 agonist ivuxolimab in advanced cancers. Germline V gives CDR1 GTSNPN, CDR2 SVGIG (reference sequence). There are 15 residues in the CDR3. The ends lost 1 base at V and 4 bases at J; junction bases unmatched: 6. Profiled with immunoSEQ multiplex PCR; TCRdb holds only in-frame clones, not every one. The table records 35,000 to 45,000 clones, approximately 76% of them present only once. The TCR was taken from an adult with an advanced solid tumor such as melanoma, head and neck, liver or kidney cancer. The J gene is TRBJ1-2, the V gene TRBV30, with 10 bases fitting TRBD1. Sequencing was performed on CD4+ or CD8+ T cells sorted from blood, taken in a trial of the OX40 agonist ivuxolimab. This CDR3 reads CAWSARTGGGYGYTF. The CDR3 DNA follows: TGTGCCTGGAGTGCCCGGACAGGGGGGGGCTATGGCTACACCTTC.